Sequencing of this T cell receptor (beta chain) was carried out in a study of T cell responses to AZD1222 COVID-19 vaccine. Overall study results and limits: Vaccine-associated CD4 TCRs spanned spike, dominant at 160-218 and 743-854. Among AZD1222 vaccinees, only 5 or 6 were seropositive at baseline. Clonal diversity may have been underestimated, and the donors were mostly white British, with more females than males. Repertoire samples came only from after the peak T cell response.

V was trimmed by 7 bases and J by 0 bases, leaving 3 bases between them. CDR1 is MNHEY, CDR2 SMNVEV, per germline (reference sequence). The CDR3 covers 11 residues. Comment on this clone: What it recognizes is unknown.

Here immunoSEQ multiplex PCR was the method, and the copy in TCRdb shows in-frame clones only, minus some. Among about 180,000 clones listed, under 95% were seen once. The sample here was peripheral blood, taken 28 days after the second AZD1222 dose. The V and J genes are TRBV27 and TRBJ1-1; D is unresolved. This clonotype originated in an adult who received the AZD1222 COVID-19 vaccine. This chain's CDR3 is CASILNTEAFF. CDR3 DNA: TGTGCCAGCATCCTGAACACTGAAGCTTTCTTT.